This T cell receptor beta chain comes out of a study of blood T cell repertoires in COVID-19. Study processing details: Nucleated cell counts were estimated from reference gene primer amplification. TCRdb keeps only in-frame clones here, not all; method: immunoSEQ multiplex PCR. V and J calls and clone size are given by that table; D and trimming were obtained from the DNA. The repertoire holds approximately 97,000 clones, with around nine tenths as singletons. V lost 9 bases, J lost 0 bases, and 11 bases lay in between. Germline V gene sequence: CDR1 KGHDR, CDR2 SFDVKD. This CDR3 has 14 amino acids. The gene calls are TRBV24-1 and TRBJ1-5, with TRBD1 as a possible D gene (5 bases). The clonotype originates from a man aged 45-60 years with active or convalescent COVID-19. Material for sequencing was peripheral blood. The DNA of the CDR3 is TGTGCCACCGGCACAGGATATAGCAATCAGCCCCAGCATTTT. Translated, it gives CATGTGYSNQPQHF.